The next 13 T cell receptor beta chains were all read from a single sample in a study of cytomegalovirus exposure and HLA in healthy donors. The PCR ran on 60 Vbeta and 13 Jbeta primers. The protocol was immunoSEQ multiplex PCR, while the TCRdb copy is restricted to in-frame clones and leaves out a portion. The sample has some 130,000 clones, 75% to 85% seen once. The sequencing sample was made of PBMCs. These TCRs come from a female donor in good health and CMV-seronegative.

This sequence joins TRBV9 and TRBJ1-6, with no clear D. The CDR3 has 14 residues. The ends were cut back, 2 bases at V and 6 bases at J, with 9 bases in the middle. Germline CDR1 and CDR2: SGDLS and YYNGEE. The CDR3 reads CASSVQVSNSPLHF. CDR3 sequence (DNA): TGTGCCAGCAGCGTCCAGGTTTCTAATTCACCCCTCCACTTT.

The chain carries TRBV5-6 and TRBJ2-1, with a weak D call TRBD2 (7 bases). Trimming cost V 4 bases and J 10 bases, with 12 bases left between them. The CDR3 has 12 residues. Per the germline V gene, CDR1 is SGHDT and CDR2 is YYEEEE. Written as DNA, the CDR3 is TGTGCCAGCAGCCCGGGGAGGGGGGAGCAGTTCTTC. Amino acid sequence: CASSPGRGEQFF.

The J gene is TRBJ2-1, the V gene TRBV7-9, with unresolved D. The germline gives CDR1 SEHNR, CDR2 FQNEAQ (reference sequence). The CDR3 loop spans 15 amino acids. V lost 5 bases, J lost 4 bases, and 15 bases lay in between. The CDR3: CASSPLLMSYNEQFF. The CDR3 DNA follows: TGTGCCAGCAGCCCCCTCCTTATGAGTTACAATGAGCAGTTCTTC.

This chain uses TRBV7-9 with TRBJ1-1; D is uncertain. The CDR3 runs 12 residues. Per germline, CDR1 SEHNR and CDR2 FQNEAQ (reference sequence). Here the CDR3 reads CAIKRGNTEAFF. In DNA form, the CDR3 reads TGTGCTATAAAGAGAGGGAACACTGAAGCTTTCTTT.

This sequence joins TRBV5-1 and TRBJ2-7; D not resolved. CDR3 length equals 14 residues. The germline V gene has CDR1 SGHRS and CDR2 YFSETQ. V shed 2 bases and J shed 4 bases, with 13 bases lying between them. The CDR3 DNA follows: TGCGCCAGCAGCTTAAACAGCTATGTATACGAGCAGTACTTC. Encoded protein: CASSLNSYVYEQYF.

The chain uses TRBV7-9 and TRBJ1-2; TRBD1 agrees at 7 bases. V was pared by 5 bases and J by 8 bases, with 8 bases of the junction left unmatched. The CDR3 consists of 13 residues. Germline CDR1 reads SEHNR; CDR2 reads FQNEAQ (reference sequence). The CDR3 coding sequence is TGTGCCAGCAGCCTTGCACTGGACAGGGGCTACACCTTC. This sequence encodes CASSLALDRGYTF.

The V gene is TRBV19, the J gene TRBJ2-5; D unresolved. Germline lookup yields CDR1 LNHDA and CDR2 SQIVND (reference sequence). The V end was cut by 4 bases, the J end by 2 bases, with 11 bases between. This CDR3 has 14 amino acids. CDR3 in amino acids: CASSSAGDQETQYF. The CDR3 DNA reads as TGTGCCAGTAGTAGCGCTGGAGATCAAGAGACCCAGTACTTC.

V and J are TRBV6-5 and TRBJ2-7; TRBD1 might be the D (6 bases). Looked up from germline, CDR1 is MNHEY and CDR2 is SVGAGI. The CDR3 has 15 amino acids. V was shortened by 6 bases and J by 0 bases, with 15 bases between the two germline ends. CDR3 DNA: TGTGCCAGCAGACTTACAGGGTCGCCCTCCTACGAGCAGTACTTC. Residues: CASRLTGSPSYEQYF.

The gene calls are TRBV2 and TRBJ1-1; TRBD1 is a possible D gene (6 bases). The CDR3 extends over 14 amino acids. Germline loops: CDR1 SNHLY, CDR2 FYNNEI. Trimming pared 10 bases from V and 1 base from J, leaving 16 bases between. The CDR3: CATLGGRPNTEAFF. Written as DNA, the CDR3 is TGTGCCACCCTGGGGGGGCGGCCGAACACTGAAGCTTTCTTT.

The J gene is TRBJ2-3, the V gene TRBV15, with 14 bases identical to TRBD2. V was pared by 3 bases and J by 4 bases, with 3 bases of the junction left unmatched. Germline loops: CDR1 LNHNV, CDR2 YYDKDF (reference sequence). The CDR3 runs 16 residues. CDR3 residues: CATSSRLAGGADTQYF. CDR3 sequence (DNA): TGTGCCACCAGCAGTAGACTAGCGGGAGGGGCAGATACGCAGTATTTT.

V usage is TRBV5-5 and J usage is TRBJ1-4; unclear D gene. The CDR3 loop spans 13 amino acids. V lost 5 bases and J lost 8, with 13 bases in between. Germline CDR1 SGHKS, CDR2 YYEKEE (reference sequence). The CDR3 sequence is CASSSLGEEKLFF. In DNA, the CDR3 is TGTGCCAGCAGTTCCCTCGGGGAGGAAAAACTGTTTTTT.

The rearrangement joins TRBV28 to TRBJ1-2; 7 bases are shared with TRBD1. The V gene's germline CDR1 is MDHEN and CDR2 SYDVKM. This CDR3 is built from 14 residues. Losses at the gene ends were 3 bases for V and 4 bases for J; bases not matched to a gene: 5. The CDR3 is CASSLKGAFYGYTF. The DNA of the CDR3 is TGTGCCAGCAGTTTGAAGGGGGCGTTCTATGGCTACACCTTC.

The genes are TRBV7-6 and TRBJ2-2; no clear D gene. Germline V gene lookup returns CDR1 SGHVS and CDR2 FNYEAQ. The V gene lost 1 base and the J gene lost 4 bases, with 10 bases spanning the gap. This CDR3 has 15 amino acids. The CDR3 coding sequence is TGTGCCAGCAGCTTAGATCGCGGCGGCACCGGGGAGCTGTTTTTT. Protein: CASSLDRGGTGELFF.